This T cell receptor beta chain was observed in a study of blood T cells in healthy people across ages. General study results and limits: PBMCs were not sorted, which prevented a conclusive comparison of naive versus antigen-experienced cells.

The germline V gene encodes CDR1 SQVTM and CDR2 ANQGSEA. V lost 6 bases to trimming and J lost 3 bases; unmatched junction nucleotides: 8. This CDR3 comprises 15 residues. With a J-beta primer mix and a sample-barcoded 5' primer, a second PCR ran about 7 to 11 cycles. All samples yielded 2.5 million or more CDR3-containing paired-end reads. TCRdb called the 5' RACE reads again in MiXCR, with one record for every CDR3 protein. The table shows 1.5 million or so distinct CDR3 sequences, with approximately 38% occurring only once. This clonotype was observed a few times. The antigen remains unidentified. This sequence joins TRBV29-1 and TRBJ1-1; 12 bases line up with TRBD1. Source material: blood. The sequence came from a woman younger than 35 in good health. CDR3 nucleotides: TGCAGCGTCAAAGGGACAGGGGGCTTGGACACTGAAGCTTTCTTT. This sequence encodes CSVKGTGGLDTEAFF.